What follows is one T cell receptor (beta chain) and its context. Its matching antigen is unknown. Since all of the isolated RNA was reverse transcribed, expressed TCRB transcripts were what got sequenced. About 3.4 million reads per sample on average were obtained from naive, central memory and regulatory T cell samples. Assay: immunoSEQ multiplex PCR; the TCRdb copy retains only in-frame clones and omits some. The sample records approximately 250,000 clones, 16% being singletons. This record belongs to a study of beta chain features in type 1 diabetes. Study-wide points: The study left unresolved whether HLA type influences TCRB rearrangement. All four CD4+ subsets from Type 1 diabetes patients carried moderately but significantly shorter TCRB CDR3s.

Sequences were obtained from naive CD4+ T cells from blood. This clonotype was sampled from a man aged 25-45 years with type 1 diabetes.

The CDR3 nucleotides read TGCAGCGTTGATACGACGAGGACCAATGAGCAGTTCTTC. This codes for CSVDTTRTNEQFF. V usage is TRBV29-1 and J usage is TRBJ2-1; D is unclear. The V gene lost 3 bases and the J gene lost 6 bases, with 12 bases spanning the gap. The germline gives CDR1 SQVTM, CDR2 ANQGSEA. The CDR3 extends over 13 amino acids.